The next 2 T cell receptor beta chains were all read from a single sample in a study of blood T cell repertoires in COVID-19 (dated by TCRdb to 2019 to 2021). Libraries were constructed by the immunoSEQ multiplex PCR assay. As stored in TCRdb, this immuneACCESS dataset retains in-frame rearrangements with V and J assigned. A fraction of the clones does not appear; measured against another copy, unresolved V genes explain less than half of the discrepancy, and the remainder lacks a known reason. This sample gives approximately 270,000 clones in total; about 87% of them show up just once. Roughly 4.3% of the sample is taken by the ten largest. What was sequenced was PBMCs or T cells enriched from blood (not recorded which). All receptors come from a woman between 25 and 40 years old with acute COVID-19.

This chain uses TRBV6-1 with TRBJ1-5; D uncertain. V lost 1 base and J 5 bases, leaving 15 bases between the germline ends. This CDR3 comprises 16 residues. Germline V gives CDR1 MNHNS, CDR2 SASEGT. This CDR3 reads CASSEVKKIAHQPQHF. The DNA for the CDR3 is TGTGCCAGCAGTGAAGTAAAGAAAATAGCACATCAGCCCCAGCATTTT.

V is TRBV5-1 and J is TRBJ2-7; 7 bases map to TRBD2. J gave up 0 bases and V 8 bases, and 5 bases lay outside the gene matches. Germline V CDR1 and CDR2: SGHRS, YFSETQ. The CDR3 is 13 residues long. The DNA of the CDR3 is TGCGCCAGTTCAGCGGGAATCTCCTACGAGCAGTACTTC. This gives the protein CASSAGISYEQYF.